What follows are 21 T cell receptor beta chains derived from one specimen sequenced in a study of early T cells in non-severe SARS-CoV-2 infection. One entry per CDR3 protein, called by TCRdb with MiXCR from the 5' RACE reads. The table shows about 42,000 distinct CDR3 sequences, with around 7% occurring only once. Sequenced input: whole blood. Receptors were obtained from an adult who was a healthcare worker with PCR-confirmed SARS-CoV-2 infection or an uninfected control (not recorded which).

A note on this clonotype: A read error may account for a junction end that differs from germline. This rearrangement joins TRBV7-6 to TRBJ2-7, with TRBD2 matching 8 bases. The CDR3 sequence is 18 residues long. In germline, CDR1 is SGHVS, CDR2 FNYEAQ. The CDR3 DNA reads as TGTGCCAGCAGATCGGTTCGTACTAGCGGTGATGCTAGGGGCGAGCGGTACTTC. Protein product: CASRSVRTSGDARGERYF.

This clonotype was counted a few times. The V call is TRBV6-2 or TRBV6-3, the J call TRBJ2-6; D is possibly TRBD2 (5 bases). This CDR3 region has 14 residues. V lost 5 bases, J lost 0 bases, and 5 bases lay in between. Germline V gene data show CDR1 as MNHEY and CDR2 as SVGEGT. Here the CDR3 DNA reads TGTGCCAGCAGTGGACTCTCTGGGGCCAACGTCCTGACTTTC. This translates into CASSGLSGANVLTF.

This clonotype ranks as medium-sized (0.01 to 0.1%). The V call is TRBV7-9, the J call TRBJ2-7; weak D call: TRBD2 (6 bases). This CDR3 contains 13 residues. Germline V lookup: CDR1 SEHNR, CDR2 FQNEAQ (reference sequence). The V end was cut by 10 bases, the J end by 6 bases, with 19 bases between. CDR3 nucleotides: TGTGCCACCCGGGCGGGGTGGGAGGTCGAGCAGTACTTC. Encoded protein: CATRAGWEVEQYF.

This clonotype has a handful of counts. The rearrangement uses TRBV20-1 and TRBJ2-5; D gene unclear. Looked up from germline, CDR1 is DFQATT and CDR2 is SNEGSKA (reference sequence). The CDR3 contains 12 residues. V lost 2 bases and J 7 bases, leaving 11 bases between the germline ends. DNA for the CDR3: TGCAGTGCTAGACACCTCATAGGGACCCAGTACTTC. Translation gives CSARHLIGTQYF.

In its sample, this clonotype was seen a few times. This chain joins TRBV9 and TRBJ2-7, with a possible D match to TRBD2 (7 bases). From germline, CDR1 is SGDLS and CDR2 YYNGEE. The V gene lost 4 bases and the J gene lost 4 bases, with 15 bases spanning the gap. The CDR3 is 14 residues long. The CDR3, as DNA: TGTGCCAGCAGCCCAGAGGGGGGGACGTACGAGCAGTACTTC. Amino acid sequence: CASSPEGGTYEQYF.

This clonotype was recorded at least ten times. This chain connects TRBV5-1 to TRBJ2-5; 9 bases map to TRBD1. V shed 4 bases, J shed 4 bases, and the junction held 2 bases outside the gene matches. Germline CDR1 is SGHRS and CDR2 is YFSETQ. The CDR3 is made up of 13 amino acids. Here the CDR3 DNA reads TGCGCCAGCAGCGGGACAGGGCCAGAGACCCAGTACTTC. Translated: CASSGTGPETQYF.

This clonotype was observed a few times. The V call is TRBV29-1, the J call TRBJ2-1; TRBD2 agrees at 8 bases. CDR3 size: 14 residues. With V trimmed by 5 bases and J by 4 bases, 7 bases remained unmatched. Germline CDR1 reads SQVTM; CDR2 reads ANQGSEA. CDR3 DNA: TGCAGCGTTCACTTAGCGGGGCATTACAATGAGCAGTTCTTC. This codes for CSVHLAGHYNEQFF.

In this sample, this clonotype turned up a few times. J is TRBJ1-5 and V is TRBV11-2; TRBD1 aligns across 10 bases. Germline CDR1 is SGHAT and CDR2 is FQNNGV. The CDR3 has 18 amino acids. V was pared by 0 bases and J by 2 bases, with 7 bases of the junction left unmatched. The CDR3 DNA is TGTGCCAGCAGCTTAGAGGGACAGGGGATATGGGGCAATCAGCCCCAGCATTTT. This codes for CASSLEGQGIWGNQPQHF.

In this sample, this clonotype turned up a few times. This rearrangement joins TRBV6-2 or TRBV6-3 to TRBJ2-1; TRBD1 might be the D (5 bases). This CDR3 comprises 16 residues. With 6 bases removed from V and 0 bases from J, the gap between germline ends came to 15 bases. The germline CDR1 and CDR2 sequences are MNHEY and SVGEGT. The CDR3 is CASSPQAGSSYNEQFF. The DNA of the CDR3 is TGTGCCAGCAGCCCACAGGCAGGCAGCTCCTACAATGAGCAGTTCTTC.

This clonotype occurred many times. This chain links TRBV4-2 with TRBJ1-1; no definite D call. This CDR3 comprises 13 residues. V was shortened by 5 bases and J by 6 bases, with 13 bases between the two germline ends. Germline CDR1 is LGHNA and CDR2 is YNFKEQ. Here the CDR3 DNA reads TGTGCCAGCAGCTCCCGGTGGACGGCTGAAGCTTTCTTT. Amino acid sequence: CASSSRWTAEAFF.

This sequence joins TRBV12-3 or TRBV12-4 and TRBJ2-1; 10 bases are a match to TRBD2. This CDR3 contains 15 residues. V lost 5 bases, J lost 8 bases, and 9 bases stayed unmatched. The CDR3 DNA sequence: TGTGCCAGCAGTCCACCGTCTAGCGGGGGCCATGAGCAGTTCTTC. Its translation is CASSPPSSGGHEQFF.

Ten or more counts support this clonotype. The chain links TRBV7-9 to TRBJ2-1; 8 bases agree with TRBD2. Trimming cost V 7 bases and J 4 bases; bases outside gene matches: 9. This CDR3 has 15 amino acids. Germline V lookup: CDR1 SEHNR, CDR2 FQNEAQ (reference sequence). The CDR3 reads CASIPGGGLYNEQFF. DNA for the CDR3: TGTGCCAGCATCCCCGGGGGGGGCCTTTACAATGAGCAGTTCTTC.

J is TRBJ2-5 and V is TRBV6-5, with 8 bases fitting TRBD2. This CDR3 contains 16 residues. Germline CDR1 and CDR2: MNHEY and SVGAGI. V lost 2 bases, J lost 2 bases, and 7 bases stayed unmatched. This CDR3 reads CASSYAPGTRQETQYF. In nucleotides, the CDR3 is TGTGCCAGCAGTTACGCGCCCGGGACTAGACAAGAGACCCAGTACTTC.

The J gene is TRBJ2-7, the V gene TRBV10-3; 8 bases fit TRBD1. V was pared by 10 bases and J by 2 bases, with 7 bases of the junction left unmatched. The CDR3 sequence is 13 residues long. CDR1 and CDR2 from the germline V gene are ENHRY and SYGVKD. The CDR3 reads CATNKGQAYEQYF. Here the CDR3 DNA reads TGTGCCACCAACAAGGGACAGGCCTACGAGCAGTACTTC.

This clonotype has just a few counts. The V call is TRBV19, the J call TRBJ1-4, with TRBD1 matching 7 bases. V trimming: 3 bases; J trimming: 4 bases; junction bases outside the gene matches: 2. The CDR3 sequence is 14 residues long. Germline V gene sequence: CDR1 LNHDA, CDR2 SQIVND (reference sequence). The chain's CDR3 is CASSIGTVNEKLFF. CDR3 DNA: TGTGCCAGTAGTATCGGGACAGTTAATGAAAAACTGTTTTTT.

This sequence joins TRBV10-3 and TRBJ2-1; 10 positions match TRBD1. The CDR3 runs 15 residues. Per germline, CDR1 ENHRY and CDR2 SYGVKD. Trimming removed 6 bases from V and 6 bases from J; junction bases left unmatched: 8. CDR3 sequence reads: CAIRGPGTGVNEQFF. The CDR3 DNA is TGTGCCATCAGGGGGCCCGGGACAGGGGTCAATGAGCAGTTCTTC.

V and J are TRBV7-2 and TRBJ2-3; D is unclear. V shed 5 bases and J shed 3 bases, with 18 bases lying between them. CDR3 size: 16 residues. Looked up from germline, CDR1 is SGHTA and CDR2 is FQGNSA. CDR3 bases: TGTGCCAGCAGCCCCCGAACCCGGACGAGTACAGATACGCAGTATTTT. Protein sequence: CASSPRTRTSTDTQYF. The full variable domain, its missing parts supplied by reference TRBV7-2 and TRBJ2-3, is GAGVSQSPSNKVTEKGKDVELRCDPISGHTALYWYRQSLGQGLEFLIYFQGNSAPDKSGLPSDRFSAERTGGSVSTLTIQRTQQEDSAVYLCASSPRTRTSTDTQYFGPGTRLTVL.

V and J are TRBV18 and TRBJ2-1; 7 bases match TRBD1. The CDR3 extends over 15 amino acids. J gave up 7 bases and V 1 base, and 7 bases lay outside the gene matches. CDR1 KGHSH and CDR2 LQKENI come from the germline V gene. The CDR3 sequence is CASSPRQGVNNEQFF. For the CDR3, the DNA is TGTGCCAGCTCACCACGGCAGGGGGTAAATAATGAGCAGTTCTTC.

This clonotype was seen repeatedly, ten times or more. In nucleotides, the CDR3 is TGTGCCAGCAGCTTGGGGGACAGGGCGCTTCCTGAAGCTTTCTTT. Translated, it gives CASSLGDRALPEAFF. V is TRBV5-4 and J is TRBJ1-1; 9 bases agree with TRBD1. CDR1 is SGHNT, CDR2 YYREEE, per germline (reference sequence). CDR3 length equals 15 residues. V lost 0 bases, J lost 6 bases, and 6 bases stayed unmatched.

This clonotype was observed many times. The chain recombines TRBV7-9 with TRBJ2-7, with 7 nucleotides matching TRBD1. Germline trimming cut 4 bases from V and 2 bases from J; bases unmatched to any gene: 5. Germline V gene data show CDR1 as SEHNR and CDR2 as FQNEAQ (reference sequence). The CDR3 is 14 amino acids. This CDR3 is CASSSGQSTYEQYF. CDR3 coding DNA: TGTGCCAGCAGCTCGGGACAGAGCACCTACGAGCAGTACTTC.

V gene TRBV14 combines with J gene TRBJ2-7, with TRBD2 matching over 11 bases. The CDR3 spans 13 residues. CDR1 is SGHDN and CDR2 is FVKESK in the germline V gene. V lost 4 bases, J lost 6 bases, and 2 bases stayed unmatched. CDR3 sequence: CASSLAGGAEQYF. The CDR3 coding sequence is TGTGCCAGCAGCCTAGCGGGGGGGGCCGAGCAGTACTTC.